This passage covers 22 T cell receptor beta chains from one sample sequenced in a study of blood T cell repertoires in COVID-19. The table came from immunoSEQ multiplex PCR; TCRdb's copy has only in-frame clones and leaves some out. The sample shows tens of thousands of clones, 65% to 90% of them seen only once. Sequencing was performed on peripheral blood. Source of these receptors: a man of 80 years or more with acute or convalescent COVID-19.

The CDR3 bases are TGTGCCAGCAGTGAGGGGGGGCACCCTACCTACGAGCAGTACTTC. It yields the protein CASSEGGHPTYEQYF. This chain connects TRBV2 to TRBJ2-7, with D possibly being TRBD2 (7 bases). The CDR3 runs to 15 residues. Between the trimmed V and J ends, which lost 3 bases and 2 bases, there was a span of 14 bases. Germline assignment: CDR1 SNHLY and CDR2 FYNNEI.

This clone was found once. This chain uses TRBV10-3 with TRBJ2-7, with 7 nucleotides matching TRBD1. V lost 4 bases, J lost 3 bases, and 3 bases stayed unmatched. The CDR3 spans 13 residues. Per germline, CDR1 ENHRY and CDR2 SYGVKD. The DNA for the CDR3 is TGTGCCATCAGTGGGACAGGAAACTACGAGCAGTACTTC. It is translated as CAISGTGNYEQYF.

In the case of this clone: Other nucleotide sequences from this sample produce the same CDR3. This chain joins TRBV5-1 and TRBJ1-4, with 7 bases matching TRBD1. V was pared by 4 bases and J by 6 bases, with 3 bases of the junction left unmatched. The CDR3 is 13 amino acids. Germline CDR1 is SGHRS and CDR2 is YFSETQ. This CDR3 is CASSRTGDEKLFF. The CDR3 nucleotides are TGCGCCAGCAGCAGGACAGGAGATGAAAAACTGTTTTTT.

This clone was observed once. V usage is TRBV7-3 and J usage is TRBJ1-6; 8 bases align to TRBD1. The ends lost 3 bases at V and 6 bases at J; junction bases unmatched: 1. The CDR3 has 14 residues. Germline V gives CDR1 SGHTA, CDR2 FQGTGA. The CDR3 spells CASSLGQVNSPLHF. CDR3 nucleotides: TGTGCCAGCAGCTTGGGACAGGTTAATTCACCCCTCCACTTT.

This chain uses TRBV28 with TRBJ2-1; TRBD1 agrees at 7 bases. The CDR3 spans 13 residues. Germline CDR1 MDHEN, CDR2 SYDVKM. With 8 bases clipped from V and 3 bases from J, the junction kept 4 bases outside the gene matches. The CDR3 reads CASHRDSYNEQFF. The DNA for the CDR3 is TGTGCCAGCCATCGGGACAGCTACAATGAGCAGTTCTTC.

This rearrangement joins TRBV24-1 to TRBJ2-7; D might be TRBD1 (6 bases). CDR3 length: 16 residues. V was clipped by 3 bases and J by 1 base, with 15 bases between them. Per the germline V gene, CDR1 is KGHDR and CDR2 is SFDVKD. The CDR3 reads CATSDLGVTGSYEQYF. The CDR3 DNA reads TGTGCCACCAGTGATCTGGGGGTAACAGGGTCCTACGAGCAGTACTTC.

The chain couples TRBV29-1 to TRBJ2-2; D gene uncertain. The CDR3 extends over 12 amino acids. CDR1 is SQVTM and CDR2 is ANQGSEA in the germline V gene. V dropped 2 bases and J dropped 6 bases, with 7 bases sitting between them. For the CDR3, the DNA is TGCAGCGTTGAACCGGAGCCCGGGGAGCTGTTTTTT. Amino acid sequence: CSVEPEPGELFF.

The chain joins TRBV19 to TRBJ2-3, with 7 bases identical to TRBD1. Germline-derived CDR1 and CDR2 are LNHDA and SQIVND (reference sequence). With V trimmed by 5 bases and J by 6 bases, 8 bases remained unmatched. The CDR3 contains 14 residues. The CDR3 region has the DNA TGTGCCAGTAGTTCTTCAGGGGGATGGGATACGCAGTATTTT. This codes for CASSSSGGWDTQYF.

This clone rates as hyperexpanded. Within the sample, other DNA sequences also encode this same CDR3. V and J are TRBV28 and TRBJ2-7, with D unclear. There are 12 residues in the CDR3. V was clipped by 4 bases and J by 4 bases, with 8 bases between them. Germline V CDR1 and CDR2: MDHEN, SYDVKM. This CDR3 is CASSWAGYEQYF. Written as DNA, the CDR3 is TGTGCCAGCAGTTGGGCAGGTTACGAGCAGTACTTC.

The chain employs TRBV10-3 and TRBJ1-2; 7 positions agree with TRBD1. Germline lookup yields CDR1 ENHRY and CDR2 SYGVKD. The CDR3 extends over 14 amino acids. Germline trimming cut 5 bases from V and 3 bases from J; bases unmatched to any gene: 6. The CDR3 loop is CAISHTGAYYGYTF. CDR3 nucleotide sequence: TGTGCCATCAGTCACACAGGGGCCTACTATGGCTACACCTTC.

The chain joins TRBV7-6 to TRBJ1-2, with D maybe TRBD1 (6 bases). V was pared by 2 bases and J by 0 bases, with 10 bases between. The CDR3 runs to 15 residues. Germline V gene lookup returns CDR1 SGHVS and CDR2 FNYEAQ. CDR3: CASSLLQGTNYGYTF. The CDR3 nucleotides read TGTGCCAGCAGCTTATTACAGGGAACTAACTATGGCTACACCTTC.

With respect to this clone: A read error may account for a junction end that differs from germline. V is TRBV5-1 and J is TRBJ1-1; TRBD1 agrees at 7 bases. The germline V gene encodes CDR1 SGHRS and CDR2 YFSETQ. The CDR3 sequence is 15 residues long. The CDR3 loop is CASSLASQGNPEAFF. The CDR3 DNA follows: TGCGCCAGCAGCTTGGCATCACAGGGGAACCCTGAAGCTTTCTTT.

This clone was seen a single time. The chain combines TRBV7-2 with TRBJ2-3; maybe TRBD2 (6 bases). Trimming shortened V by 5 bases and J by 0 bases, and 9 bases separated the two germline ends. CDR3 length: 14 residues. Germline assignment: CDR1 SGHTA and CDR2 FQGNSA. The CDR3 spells CASSPRDSTDTQYF. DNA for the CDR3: TGTGCCAGCAGCCCGCGGGACAGCACAGATACGCAGTATTTT.

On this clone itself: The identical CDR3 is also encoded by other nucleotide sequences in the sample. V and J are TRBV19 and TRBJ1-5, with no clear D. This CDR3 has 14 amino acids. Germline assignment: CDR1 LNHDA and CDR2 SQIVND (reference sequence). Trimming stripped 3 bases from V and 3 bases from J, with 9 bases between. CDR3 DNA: TGTGCCAGTAGTATCCGGGAAGCCAATCAGCCCCAGCATTTT. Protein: CASSIREANQPQHF.

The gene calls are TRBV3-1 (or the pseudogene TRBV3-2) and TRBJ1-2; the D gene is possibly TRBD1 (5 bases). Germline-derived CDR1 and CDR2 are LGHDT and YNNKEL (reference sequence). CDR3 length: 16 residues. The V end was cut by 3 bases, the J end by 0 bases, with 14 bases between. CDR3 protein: CASSQFAGNSNYGYTF. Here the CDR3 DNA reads TGTGCCAGCAGCCAGTTTGCAGGGAACTCTAACTATGGCTACACCTTC.

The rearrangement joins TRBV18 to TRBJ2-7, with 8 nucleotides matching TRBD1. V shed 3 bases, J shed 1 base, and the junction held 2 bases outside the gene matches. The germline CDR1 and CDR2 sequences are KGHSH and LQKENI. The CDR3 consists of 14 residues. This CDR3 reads CASSPTGESYEQYF. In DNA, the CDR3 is TGTGCCAGCTCACCGACAGGGGAGTCCTACGAGCAGTACTTC.

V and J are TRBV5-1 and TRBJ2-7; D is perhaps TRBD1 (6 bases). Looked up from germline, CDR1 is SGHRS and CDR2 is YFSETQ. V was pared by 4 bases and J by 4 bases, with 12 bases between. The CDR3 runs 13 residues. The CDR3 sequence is CASSTGTSYEQYF. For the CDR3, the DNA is TGCGCCAGCAGCACCGGGACATCTTACGAGCAGTACTTC.

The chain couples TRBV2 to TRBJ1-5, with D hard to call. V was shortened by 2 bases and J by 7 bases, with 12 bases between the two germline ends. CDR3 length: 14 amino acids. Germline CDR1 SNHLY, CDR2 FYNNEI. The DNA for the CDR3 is TGTGCCAGCAGTGAACAAGTCAGTCCGCAGCCCCAGCATTTT. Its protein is CASSEQVSPQPQHF.

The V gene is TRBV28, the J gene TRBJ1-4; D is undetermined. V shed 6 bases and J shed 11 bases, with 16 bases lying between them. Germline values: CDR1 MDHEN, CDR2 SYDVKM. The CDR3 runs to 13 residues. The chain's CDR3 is CASSASVNVKLFF. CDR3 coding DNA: TGTGCCAGCAGCGCTTCGGTGAATGTGAAACTGTTTTTT. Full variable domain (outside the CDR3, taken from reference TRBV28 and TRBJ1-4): DVKVTQSSRYLVKRTGEKVFLECVQDMDHENMFWYRQDPGLGLRLIYFSYDVKMKEKGDIPEGYSVSREKKERFSLILESASTNQTSMYLCASSASVNVKLFFGSGTQLSVL.

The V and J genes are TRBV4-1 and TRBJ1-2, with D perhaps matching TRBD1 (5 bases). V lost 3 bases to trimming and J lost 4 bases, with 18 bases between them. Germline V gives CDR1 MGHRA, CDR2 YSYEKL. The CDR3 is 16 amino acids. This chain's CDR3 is CASSQSLNGAGYGYTF. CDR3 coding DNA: TGCGCCAGCAGCCAGAGCCTCAATGGGGCTGGCTATGGCTACACCTTC.

The CDR3 is CASSRQLRSNPEQFF. In DNA form, the CDR3 reads TGCGCCAGCAGCCGTCAACTCCGCTCGAACCCTGAGCAGTTCTTC. The chain links TRBV4-1 to TRBJ2-1; D is ambiguous. CDR3 size: 15 residues. The V gene lost 4 bases and the J gene lost 9 bases, with 19 bases spanning the gap. Per germline, CDR1 MGHRA and CDR2 YSYEKL.

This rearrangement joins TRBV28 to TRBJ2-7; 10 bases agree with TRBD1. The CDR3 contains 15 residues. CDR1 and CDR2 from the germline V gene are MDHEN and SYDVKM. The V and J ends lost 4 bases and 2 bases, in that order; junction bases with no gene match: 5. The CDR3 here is CASSSPGQGTYEQYF. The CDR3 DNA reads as TGTGCCAGCAGTTCACCGGGACAGGGGACCTACGAGCAGTACTTC.